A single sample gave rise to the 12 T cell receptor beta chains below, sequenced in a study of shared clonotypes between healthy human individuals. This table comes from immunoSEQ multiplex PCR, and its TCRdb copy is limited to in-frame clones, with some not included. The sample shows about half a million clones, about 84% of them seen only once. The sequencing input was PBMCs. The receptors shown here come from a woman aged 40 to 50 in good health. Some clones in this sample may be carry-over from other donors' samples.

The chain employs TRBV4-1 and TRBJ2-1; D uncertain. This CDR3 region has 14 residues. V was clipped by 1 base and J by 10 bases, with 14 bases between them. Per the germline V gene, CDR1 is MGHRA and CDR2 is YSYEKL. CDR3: CASSQVTLSREQFF. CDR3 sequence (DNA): TGCGCCAGCAGCCAAGTTACCCTAAGTAGGGAGCAGTTCTTC.

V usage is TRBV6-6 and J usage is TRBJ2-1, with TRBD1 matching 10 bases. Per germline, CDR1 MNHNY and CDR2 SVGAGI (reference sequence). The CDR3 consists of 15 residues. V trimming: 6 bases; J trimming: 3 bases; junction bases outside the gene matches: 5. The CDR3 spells CASSYRTGGYNEQFF. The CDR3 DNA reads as TGTGCCAGCAGCTATAGGACAGGGGGCTACAATGAGCAGTTCTTC.

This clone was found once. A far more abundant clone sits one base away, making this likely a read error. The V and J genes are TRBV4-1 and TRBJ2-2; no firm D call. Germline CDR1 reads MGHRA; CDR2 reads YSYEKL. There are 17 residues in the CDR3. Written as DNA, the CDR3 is TGCGCCAGCAGCCAAGAGGTTCGGGTCGGGTTCACCAGGGAGCTGTTTTTT. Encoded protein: CASSQEVRVGFTRELFF.

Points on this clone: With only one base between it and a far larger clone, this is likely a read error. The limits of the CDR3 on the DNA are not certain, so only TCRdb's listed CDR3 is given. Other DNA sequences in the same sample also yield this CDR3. CDR3: CSVAQGSGTEAFF. V usage is TRBV29-1 and J usage is TRBJ1-1; the table calls TRBD1, which could not be checked here. The CDR3 extends over 13 residues, inclusive of both ends. Germline V gives CDR1 SQVTM, CDR2 ANQGSEA.

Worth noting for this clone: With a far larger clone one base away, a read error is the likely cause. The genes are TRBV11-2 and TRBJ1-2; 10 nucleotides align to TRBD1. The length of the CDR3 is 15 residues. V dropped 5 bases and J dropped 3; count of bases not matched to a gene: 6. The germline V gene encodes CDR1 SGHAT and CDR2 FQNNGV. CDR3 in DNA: TGTGCCAGCAGCCAAGATGGGACAGGGGACTATGGCTACACCTTC. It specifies CASSQDGTGDYGYTF. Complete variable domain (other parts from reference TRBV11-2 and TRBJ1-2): EAGVAQSPRYKIIEKRQSVAFWCNPISGHATLYWYQQILGQGPKLLIQFQNNGVVDDSQLPKDRFSAERLKGVDSTLKIQPAKLEDSAVYLCASSQDGTGDYGYTFGSGTRLTVV.

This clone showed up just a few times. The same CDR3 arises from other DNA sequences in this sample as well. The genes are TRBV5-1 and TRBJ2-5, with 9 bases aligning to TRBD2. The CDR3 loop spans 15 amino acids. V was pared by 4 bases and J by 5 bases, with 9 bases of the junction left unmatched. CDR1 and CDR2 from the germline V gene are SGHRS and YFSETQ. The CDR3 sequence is CASSVLAGVGETQYF. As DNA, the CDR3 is TGCGCCAGCAGCGTTTTAGCGGGAGTCGGCGAGACCCAGTACTTC. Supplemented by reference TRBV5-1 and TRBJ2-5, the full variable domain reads KAGVTQTPRYLIKTRGQQVTLSCSPISGHRSVSWYQQTPGQGLQFLFEYFSETQRNKGNFPGRFSGRQFSNSRSEMNVSTLELGDSALYLCASSVLAGVGETQYFGPGTRLLVL.

CDR3 coding DNA: TGTGCCAGCACCCGACAGGGAAATCAGCCCCAGCATTTT. Protein product: CASTRQGNQPQHF. The chain couples TRBV7-9 to TRBJ1-5; 7 bases map to TRBD1. The CDR3 is made up of 13 amino acids. Unmatched junction bases numbered 4, after V lost 7 bases and J lost 4 bases. Germline V CDR1 and CDR2: SEHNR, FQNEAQ (reference sequence).

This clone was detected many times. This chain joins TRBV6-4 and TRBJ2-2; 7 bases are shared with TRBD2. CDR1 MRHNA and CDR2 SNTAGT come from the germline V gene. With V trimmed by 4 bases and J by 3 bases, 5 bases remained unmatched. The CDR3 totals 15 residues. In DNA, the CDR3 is TGTGCCAGCAGTGTGGAGGCGGGAGACACCGGGGAGCTGTTTTTT. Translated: CASSVEAGDTGELFF.

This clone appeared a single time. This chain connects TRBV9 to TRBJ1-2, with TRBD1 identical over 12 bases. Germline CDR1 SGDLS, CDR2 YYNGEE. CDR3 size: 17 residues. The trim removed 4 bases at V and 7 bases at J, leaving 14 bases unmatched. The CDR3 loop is CASSREPGQGALGGYTF. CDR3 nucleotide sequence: TGTGCCAGCAGCAGAGAACCGGGACAGGGGGCTTTGGGTGGCTACACCTTC.

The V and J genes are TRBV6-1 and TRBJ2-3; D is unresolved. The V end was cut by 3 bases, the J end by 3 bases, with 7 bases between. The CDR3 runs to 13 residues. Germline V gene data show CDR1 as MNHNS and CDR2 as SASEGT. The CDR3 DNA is TGTGCCAGCAGTGATGGGTGGACAGATACGCAGTATTTT. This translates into CASSDGWTDTQYF.

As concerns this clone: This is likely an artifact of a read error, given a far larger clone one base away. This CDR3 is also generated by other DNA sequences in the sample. This CDR3 is CASSLQGGDTEAFF. The CDR3 coding sequence is TGTGCCAGCAGTTTACAAGGGGGGGACACTGAAGCTTTCTTT. V gene TRBV7-2 combines with J gene TRBJ1-1; possible D gene TRBD1, 6 bases. Germline V gives CDR1 SGHTA, CDR2 FQGNSA. Trimming removed 6 bases at V and 3 bases at J, with 14 bases between. This CDR3 has 14 amino acids.

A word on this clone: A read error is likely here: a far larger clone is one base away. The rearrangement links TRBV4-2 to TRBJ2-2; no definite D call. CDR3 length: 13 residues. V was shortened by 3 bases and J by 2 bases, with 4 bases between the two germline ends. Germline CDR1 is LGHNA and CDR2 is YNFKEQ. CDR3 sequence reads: CASSQSNTGELFF. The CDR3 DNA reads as TGTGCCAGCAGCCAGAGTAACACCGGGGAGCTGTTTTTT.